The 24 T cell receptor beta chains below come from one sample, sequenced in a study of Ad26.COV2.S vaccination and SARS-CoV-2 variants. Sequencing was performed with immunoSEQ multiplex PCR; in TCRdb, only in-frame clones are kept and a portion is missing. The sample contains hundreds of thousands of clones, roughly 87% of which appear only once. Noted treatment: around 19 received Ad26.COV2.S at low or high dose, single or two shots; roughly 5 received placebo; per-sample allocation not given. It was on day 63 after the first vaccine or placebo injection that samples were taken. Material: peripheral blood, obtained in a trial of Ad26.COV2.S vaccine versus placebo. The receptor source for this set is a person between 18 and 59 years old who received the Ad26.COV2.S COVID-19 vaccine or a placebo.

The chain has TRBV5-4 and TRBJ1-4; D remains ambiguous. The CDR3 consists of 14 residues. CDR1 SGHNT and CDR2 YYREEE come from the germline V gene (reference sequence). V lost 1 base and J 5 bases, leaving 9 bases between the germline ends. The CDR3 sequence is CASSLRSGNEKLFF. In nucleotides, the CDR3 is TGTGCCAGCAGCTTGCGCTCCGGGAATGAAAAACTGTTTTTT.

V usage is TRBV30 and J usage is TRBJ1-6; D is unresolved. The V gene's germline CDR1 is GTSNPN and CDR2 SVGIG (reference sequence). The CDR3 extends over 14 amino acids. V was pared by 2 bases and J by 7 bases, with 12 bases between. In DNA form, the CDR3 reads TGTGCCTGGAGTTTAAACAGTGGAAATTCACCCCTCCACTTT. Protein sequence: CAWSLNSGNSPLHF.

The chain combines TRBV5-1 with TRBJ2-2, with D possibly TRBD1 on 6 matching bases. Trimming removed 6 bases at V and 1 base at J, with 13 bases between. Germline V gene sequence: CDR1 SGHRS, CDR2 YFSETQ. This CDR3 region has 15 residues. The CDR3, as DNA: TGCGCCAGCAAAAATCTGGGACAGAACACCGGGGAGCTGTTTTTT. Translating gives CASKNLGQNTGELFF. The whole variable domain, filled in from reference TRBV5-1 and TRBJ2-2, reads KAGVTQTPRYLIKTRGQQVTLSCSPISGHRSVSWYQQTPGQGLQFLFEYFSETQRNKGNFPGRFSGRQFSNSRSEMNVSTLELGDSALYLCASKNLGQNTGELFFGEGSRLTVL.

The rearrangement uses TRBV6-5 and TRBJ2-7, with TRBD2 matching 8 bases. CDR3 length: 14 residues. CDR1 and CDR2 from the germline V gene are MNHEY and SVGAGI. V lost 2 bases, J lost 3 bases, and 3 bases stayed unmatched. In nucleotides, the CDR3 is TGTGCCAGCAGTTACGGCCTAGCGGGCTACGAGCAGTACTTC. Its protein is CASSYGLAGYEQYF.

CDR3 in amino acids: CASSQGTGGHTDTQYF. The CDR3 coding sequence is TGTGCCAGCAGCCAAGGAACGGGGGGGCACACAGATACGCAGTATTTT. The chain links TRBV4-2 to TRBJ2-3; 8 bases map to TRBD2. The ends lost 1 base at V and 2 bases at J; junction bases unmatched: 5. The germline V gene has CDR1 LGHNA and CDR2 YNFKEQ. The CDR3 has 16 amino acids.

On this clone itself: Other DNA variants within this sample encode the same CDR3. V is TRBV6-5 and J is TRBJ1-3, with D tentatively TRBD1 (5 bases). This CDR3 is 14 amino acids long. Between the trimmed V and J ends, which lost 2 bases and 0 bases, there was a span of 5 bases. Germline CDR1 and CDR2: MNHEY and SVGAGI. CDR3 residues: CASSYGGSGNTIYF. DNA for the CDR3: TGTGCCAGCAGTTACGGGGGCTCTGGAAACACCATATATTTT.

This rearrangement joins TRBV10-2 to TRBJ2-2; tentative D call: TRBD2 (5 bases). Germline values: CDR1 WSHSY, CDR2 SAAADI. Trimming took 7 bases from V and 3 from J, leaving 9 bases between them. This CDR3 contains 13 residues. CDR3 residues: CASTERDTGELFF. Here the CDR3 DNA reads TGCGCCAGCACCGAGAGGGACACCGGGGAGCTGTTTTTT.

J is TRBJ2-1 and V is TRBV25-1; the match to TRBD1 covers 8 bases. V gave up 2 bases and J gave up 4 bases; unmatched junction bases: 13. CDR3 length: 18 amino acids. In germline, CDR1 is MGHDK, CDR2 SYGVNS. CDR3 loop: CASSEHRVGTGPYNEQFF. The CDR3, as DNA: TGTGCCAGCAGTGAACACAGAGTCGGGACAGGCCCATACAATGAGCAGTTCTTC.

On this clone itself: The same CDR3 can be traced to other DNA sequences in this sample. The genes are TRBV20-1 and TRBJ2-1; no clear D gene. CDR1 and CDR2 (germline): DFQATT, SNEGSKA (reference sequence). The germline V and J ends were trimmed by 6 bases and 7 bases, with 10 bases remaining between them. CDR3 length equals 11 residues. CDR3: CSARGVNEQFF. The CDR3 DNA follows: TGCAGTGCCCGTGGGGTAAATGAGCAGTTCTTC.

This clone was counted between two and nine times. The genes are TRBV30 and TRBJ1-2; unclear D gene. CDR1 and CDR2 (germline): GTSNPN, SVGIG (reference sequence). Trimming cost V 0 bases and J 8 bases, with 7 bases left between them. This CDR3 region has 11 residues. The CDR3 loop reads CAWSVGRGYTF. As DNA, the CDR3 is TGTGCCTGGAGTGTAGGTCGCGGCTACACCTTC. The full variable domain, completed using reference TRBV30 and TRBJ1-2, is SQTIHQWPATLVQPVGSPLSLECTVEGTSNPNLYWYRQAAGRGLQLLFYSVGIGQISSEVPQNLSASRPQDRQFILSSKKLLLSDSGFYLCAWSVGRGYTFGSGTRLTVV.

The V call is TRBV19, the J call TRBJ1-1, with D perhaps TRBD1 (5 bases). This CDR3 has 11 amino acids. Trimming cost V 6 bases and J 10 bases, with 12 bases left between them. The germline CDR1 and CDR2 sequences are LNHDA and SQIVND (reference sequence). CDR3 DNA sequence: TGTGCCAGTAGAGGGGAGGGATTAGCTTTCTTT. As protein: CASRGEGLAFF.

The chain employs TRBV5-4 and TRBJ1-6, with D maybe TRBD1 (6 bases). Germline V CDR1 and CDR2: SGHNT, YYREEE (reference sequence). V lost 1 base, J lost 9 bases, and 14 bases lay in between. The CDR3 covers 15 residues. The CDR3 sequence: CASSLMGAEGSPLHF. The CDR3 coding sequence is TGTGCCAGCAGCTTGATGGGGGCCGAAGGTTCACCCCTCCACTTT.

The chain employs TRBV11-3 and TRBJ2-7; D not certain. V was cut by 1 base and J by 0 bases, with 7 bases left in between. The V gene's germline CDR1 is SGHNT and CDR2 YENEEA. CDR3 length: 14 amino acids. CDR3 sequence reads: CASSLGSGSYEQYF. The DNA for the CDR3 is TGTGCCAGCAGCTTAGGGTCGGGCTCCTACGAGCAGTACTTC.

The chain employs TRBV11-3 and TRBJ2-1, with 13 nucleotides matching TRBD2. This CDR3 is 16 amino acids long. Germline V gives CDR1 SGHNT, CDR2 YENEEA. The V gene end was trimmed by 5 bases and the J gene end by 7 bases; junction bases not matched to a gene: 8. CDR3 region: CASSPQGLAGYNEQFF. DNA of the CDR3: TGTGCCAGCAGCCCCCAGGGACTAGCGGGGTATAATGAGCAGTTCTTC.

This chain uses TRBV5-1 with TRBJ2-2; 8 positions match TRBD2. The CDR3 has 13 amino acids. The germline V gene encodes CDR1 SGHRS and CDR2 YFSETQ. J was trimmed by 8 bases and V by 4 bases; bases with no gene match: 4. DNA for the CDR3: TGCGCCAGCAGCCTACGACTAGCGGGGGAGCTGTTTTTT. Amino acids: CASSLRLAGELFF.

The J gene is TRBJ2-7, the V gene TRBV6-2 or TRBV6-3, with no clear D. Germline V lookup: CDR1 MNHEY, CDR2 SVGEGT. The ends were cut back, 2 bases at V and 3 bases at J, with 17 bases in the middle. The CDR3 contains 16 residues. CDR3 residues: CASSYRRAGTIYEQYF. The CDR3 DNA sequence: TGTGCCAGCAGTTACCGAAGAGCAGGCACGATCTACGAGCAGTACTTC.

The rearrangement joins TRBV19 to TRBJ2-1; 11 nucleotides match TRBD1. The germline V gene has CDR1 LNHDA and CDR2 SQIVND (reference sequence). The CDR3 loop spans 14 amino acids. Losses at the gene ends were 3 bases for V and 6 bases for J; bases not matched to a gene: 1. The CDR3 loop is CASSMGTGGNEQFF. The CDR3 nucleotides are TGTGCCAGTAGTATGGGGACAGGGGGCAATGAGCAGTTCTTC. Together with reference TRBV19 and TRBJ2-1, the CDR3 gives the full variable domain: DGGITQSPKYLFRKEGQNVTLSCEQNLNHDAMYWYRQDPGQGLRLIYYSQIVNDFQKGDIAEGYSVSREKKESFPLTVTSAQKNPTAFYLCASSMGTGGNEQFFGPGTRLTVL.

CDR3 in DNA: TGTGCCAGCAGTGACTCCACAGGAAACTATGGCTACACCTTC. This codes for CASSDSTGNYGYTF. This rearrangement joins TRBV6-4 to TRBJ1-2, with D possibly matching TRBD1 (5 bases). V was pared by 0 bases and J by 2 bases, with 7 bases between. This CDR3 comprises 14 residues. The germline CDR1 and CDR2 sequences are MRHNA and SNTAGT.

This chain joins TRBV3-1 (or the pseudogene TRBV3-2) and TRBJ1-1; D might be TRBD1 (5 bases). The CDR3 covers 15 residues. Germline values: CDR1 LGHDT, CDR2 YNNKEL (reference sequence). Deletions cut 4 bases from V and 1 base from J, with 13 bases between. The DNA of the CDR3 is TGTGCCAGCAGCCCGGGGGGGAACCCGAACACTGAAGCTTTCTTT. Protein: CASSPGGNPNTEAFF.

Worth noting for this clone: Other nucleotide sequences from this sample produce the same CDR3. The chain uses TRBV27 and TRBJ1-6, with D perhaps matching TRBD1 (6 bases). V was trimmed by 5 bases and J by 6 bases, leaving 11 bases between them. Germline V gene lookup returns CDR1 MNHEY and CDR2 SMNVEV (reference sequence). CDR3 size: 14 residues. The CDR3: CASSLGQINSPLHF. As DNA, the CDR3 is TGTGCCAGCAGTCTTGGACAGATTAATTCACCCCTCCACTTT.

The chain employs TRBV6-4 and TRBJ2-3; no reliable D call. Germline V gene lookup returns CDR1 MRHNA and CDR2 SNTAGT. The V and J ends lost 3 bases and 4 bases respectively, with 14 bases between them. This CDR3 has 15 residues. CDR3 region: CASSEGRSNADTQYF. The CDR3 coding sequence is TGTGCCAGCAGTGAAGGACGATCGAACGCAGATACGCAGTATTTT.

The chain uses TRBV28 and TRBJ1-3; no firm D call. With 4 bases removed from V and 0 bases from J, the gap between germline ends came to 10 bases. Germline V CDR1 and CDR2: MDHEN, SYDVKM. The CDR3 loop spans 15 amino acids. CDR3 DNA sequence: TGTGCCAGCAGTTCCAAAGCCAGCTCTGGAAACACCATATATTTT. This translates into CASSSKASSGNTIYF.

The chain carries TRBV2 and TRBJ1-1, with a weak D call TRBD1 (5 bases). CDR1 and CDR2 (germline): SNHLY, FYNNEI. CDR3 length: 16 amino acids. Trimming removed 6 bases at V and 1 base at J, with 18 bases between. CDR3 bases: TGTGCCAGCAGCAGATCCAGGGAGCTCCCGAACACTGAAGCTTTCTTT. Encoded protein: CASSRSRELPNTEAFF.

The chain employs TRBV4-3 and TRBJ2-2; possibly TRBD1 or TRBD2 for D (6 bases each). The CDR3 is 17 residues long. From germline, CDR1 is LGHNA and CDR2 YSLEER. V dropped 3 bases and J dropped 7 bases, with 21 bases sitting between them. The CDR3 spells CASSQPGRGRYVGELFF. CDR3 DNA sequence: TGCGCCAGCAGCCAGCCCGGCCGGGGGCGGTATGTCGGGGAGCTGTTTTTT.